The rows below give T cell receptor beta chains drawn from one sample of a study of T cell changes during pregnancy in multiple sclerosis. Clones were read by immunoSEQ multiplex PCR, and TCRdb kept only the in-frame ones, dropping some. The sample lists tens of thousands of clones; 85% to 95% were seen once. The source was peripheral blood, collected after pregnancy. The source is a female donor with multiple sclerosis, enrolled in a pregnancy study. The CDR3 runs from the conserved cysteine through the conserved F or W. D genes are given only for firm matches. Clone size is not always given. Where it is, it says once, few, many or a class for expanded clones.

-,TRBJ1-6,-,TRBV6-1,TGTGCCAGTATACAGGGTGGCGGATCACCCCTCCACTTT,CASIQGGGSPLHF
-,TRBJ2-3,-,TRBV9,TGTGCCAGCAGTCAACGGGGAAGGGCGGTCGACACAGATACGCAGTATTTT,CASSQRGRAVDTDTQYF
-,TRBJ1-2,-,TRBV28,TGTGCCAGCAGTTTACAGGCGGGCTACACCTTC,CASSLQAGYTF
-,TRBJ1-1,-,TRBV5-1,TGCGCCAGCAGCTTTACAGGGAGGAACACTGAAGCTTTCTTT,CASSFTGRNTEAFF
-,TRBJ1-3,-,TRBV6-1,TGTGCCAGCAGTGACAGGGCTATCAACACCATATATTTT,CASSDRAINTIYF
-,TRBJ2-3,-,TRBV5-1,TGCGCCAGCAGCTTGGCAACACCTAGCACAGATACGCAGTATTTT,CASSLATPSTDTQYF
-,TRBJ2-3,TRBD2,TRBV28,TGTGCCAGCCATGATGGGGGGAGGGCCGCAGATACGCAGTATTTT,CASHDGGRAADTQYF
once,TRBJ1-1,-,TRBV7-2,TGTGCCAGCAGCTTATACACGGGGAACACTGAAGCTTTCTTT,CASSLYTGNTEAFF
once,TRBJ2-1,TRBD2,TRBV6-6,TGTGCCAGCAGTTACATAGCGGGAGGGCCCCACAATGAGCAGTTCTTC,CASSYIAGGPHNEQFF
-,TRBJ1-4,-,TRBV7-6,TGTGCCAGCAGGGGAAACAGGGTCTACGAAAAACTGTTTTTT,CASRGNRVYEKLFF
-,TRBJ1-1,TRBD1,TRBV7-6,TGTGCCAGCAGCTTGGGACAGCTGAACACTGAAGCTTTCTTT,CASSLGQLNTEAFF
-,TRBJ1-1,-,TRBV25-1,TGTGCCAGCAGTGAATCCGACAAGTACACTGAAGCTTTCTTT,CASSESDKYTEAFF
once,TRBJ2-5,-,TRBV5-1,TGCGCCAGCAGCTGGCGGGGAGGGGGAGAGACCCAGTACTTC,CASSWRGGGETQYF
once,TRBJ2-3,TRBD2,TRBV10-3,TGTGCCATCAGTGATTTTAGCGGGAGGCCGCAAGATACGCAGTATTTT,CAISDFSGRPQDTQYF
-,TRBJ1-1,-,TRBV27,TGTGCCAGCAGCCGCGGGCGGGGCGGCACTGAAGCTTTCTTT,CASSRGRGGTEAFF
once,TRBJ1-1,TRBD1,TRBV7-2,TGTGCCAGCAGCCAGGGAAGGGGGCCCATGAACACTGAAGCTTTCTTT,CASSQGRGPMNTEAFF
-,TRBJ2-1,TRBD2,TRBV4-1,TGCGCCAGCAGCCAAGATTTAGCGGGAGTCCTTGAGCAGTTCTTC,CASSQDLAGVLEQFF
-,TRBJ2-7,-,TRBV27,TGTGCCAGCAGTTTTCTAGGGGGATACGAGCAGTACTTC,CASSFLGGYEQYF
-,TRBJ2-1,-,TRBV7-3,TGTGCCAGCAGCTCAAAGACCGCCCCAGGCCTCCAGTTCTTC,CASSSKTAPGLQFF
-,TRBJ2-5,TRBD2,TRBV10-3,TGTGCCATCAAAAAGACTAGCGGGCCCGAGGAGACCCAGTACTTC,CAIKKTSGPEETQYF
-,TRBJ2-7,TRBD1,TRBV11-1,TGTGCCAGCAGCCGACCCAGGACAGGGTCGTCCTACGAGCAGTACTTC,CASSRPRTGSSYEQYF
-,TRBJ1-1,TRBD1,TRBV7-3,TGTGCCAGCAGCTTAACGTCGGGGCAGGGGGGTCGTAGCACTGAAGCTTTCTTT,CASSLTSGQGGRSTEAFF
-,TRBJ2-1,-,TRBV6-5,TGTGCCAGCAGTTACTCGTGGCTAGCGATCCATGAGCAGTTCTTC,CASSYSWLAIHEQFF
-,TRBJ1-1,TRBD1,TRBV5-1,TGCGCCAGCAGCAACCAACAGGGGGGAACTGGTGAAGCTTTCTTT,CASSNQQGGTGEAFF
-,TRBJ1-1,-,TRBV30,TGTGCCTGGAGTAGAGGAGACACTGAAGCTTTCTTT,CAWSRGDTEAFF
-,TRBJ2-1,TRBD2,TRBV6-4,TGTGCCAGCAGTGACTCCTACTCTAGCGGGGGGGCCTCTGAGCAGTTCTTC,CASSDSYSSGGASEQFF
-,TRBJ2-7,-,TRBV29-1,TGCAGCGTCGAGACAGGAAGGGGTTCCTACGAGCAGTACTTC,CSVETGRGSYEQYF
once,TRBJ2-7,TRBD2,TRBV18,TGTGCCAGCTCACCACTGAGGGCTAGCGGTACCTACGAGCAGTACTTC,CASSPLRASGTYEQYF
-,TRBJ2-1,-,TRBV4-3,TGCGCCAGCAGCCAAGATCCCGCACACCCCCGCTACAATGAGCAGTTCTTC,CASSQDPAHPRYNEQFF
-,TRBJ2-7,-,TRBV9,TGTGCCAGCAGCGCAAACCCAACACTAGCAACCCCCTACGAGCAGTACTTC,CASSANPTLATPYEQYF
-,TRBJ1-5,-,TRBV5-8,TGTGCCAGCAGCCCGGGGGTGGGGGAAGGGCAGCCCCAGCATTTT,CASSPGVGEGQPQHF
-,TRBJ1-3,TRBD1,TRBV30,TGTGCCTGGAGTGTAGCCCCCGAAGACAGGGAAGGAACCGGAAACACCATATATTTT,CAWSVAPEDREGTGNTIYF
-,TRBJ1-1,TRBD1,TRBV6-1,TGTGCCAGCAGTGAAGCTTATGGACAGGGGACTTTGAACACTGAAGCTTTCTTT,CASSEAYGQGTLNTEAFF
-,TRBJ2-3,-,TRBV4-1,TGCGCCAGCAGCCAAGATGGTGGGACATACACAGATACGCAGTATTTT,CASSQDGGTYTDTQYF
-,TRBJ1-2,-,TRBV29-1,TGCAGCGTTGAAAGAGGGATTGGGGGCAATGGCTACACCTTC,CSVERGIGGNGYTF
-,TRBJ2-1,TRBD2,TRBV7-9,TGTGCCAGCAGCCCCACTAGCGGGATCCACAATGAGCAGTTCTTC,CASSPTSGIHNEQFF
-,TRBJ2-5,-,TRBV25-1,TGTGCCAGCAGTACCCGGCCGGGTGCGGGGACTCAAGAGACCCAGTACTTC,CASSTRPGAGTQETQYF
-,TRBJ1-2,-,TRBV7-2,TGTGCCAGCAGCTTAGCCACAGCGGACGTACTAGGTGGCTACACCTTC,CASSLATADVLGGYTF
once,TRBJ2-4,TRBD1,TRBV13,TGTGCCAGCAGCTCAACGGGACAGAGAGCCAAAAACATTCAGTACTTC,CASSSTGQRAKNIQYF
-,TRBJ2-1,-,TRBV30,TGTGCCTGGAGGACCGCGGGGAGCTCCTACAATGAGCAGTTCTTC,CAWRTAGSSYNEQFF
-,TRBJ2-1,-,TRBV4-2,TGTGCCAGCAGCCAACATCACAGGATGCCTATCAATGAGCAGTTCTTC,CASSQHHRMPINEQFF
few,TRBJ2-2,TRBD1,TRBV7-3,TGTGCCAGCAAGGAACAGGGGAGCACCGGGGAGCTGTTTTTT,CASKEQGSTGELFF
-,TRBJ1-5,-,TRBV10-3,TGTGCCATCAGCGACAGGAATTCCCAGCCCCAGCATTTT,CAISDRNSQPQHF
-,TRBJ2-1,TRBD2,TRBV10-1,TGCGCCAGCAGTGAGTCGGCACTAGCGAATGAGCAGTTCTTC,CASSESALANEQFF
-,TRBJ1-5,-,TRBV18,TGTGCCAGCTCACCACGAACAGATCAGCCCCAGCATTTT,CASSPRTDQPQHF
-,TRBJ2-1,TRBD2,TRBV5-1,TGCGCCAGCAGTTCCGGACTAGCGGGCTACAATGAGCAGTTCTTC,CASSSGLAGYNEQFF
-,TRBJ2-7,TRBD2,TRBV19,TGTGCCAGTAGTAACATAGCGGGAGTTCCGGTCGAGCAGTACTTC,CASSNIAGVPVEQYF
-,TRBJ1-1,-,TRBV18,TGTGCCAGCTCACCTGGGTCGGAGGCCACTGAAGCTTTCTTT,CASSPGSEATEAFF
-,TRBJ1-2,-,TRBV28,TGTGCCAGCAGTTTCCAATCAGGGCAGGGGAACTTC,CASSFQSGQGNF
-,TRBJ2-7,TRBD2,TRBV2,TGTGCCAGCAGCGAGGACCGGACTAGCGGTAGTGAGCAGTACTTC,CASSEDRTSGSEQYF
once,TRBJ2-6,-,TRBV6-5,TGTGCCAGCAGACTCTCTGGGGCCAACGTCCTGACTTTC,CASRLSGANVLTF
-,TRBJ1-4,-,TRBV2,TGTGCCAGCAGTCCGACCCTCGACATGGCAACTAATGAAAAACTGTTTTTT,CASSPTLDMATNEKLFF
-,TRBJ2-7,TRBD1,TRBV18,TGTGCCAGCTCACCAGGAGGGACAGGGACTCACGAGCAGTACTTC,CASSPGGTGTHEQYF